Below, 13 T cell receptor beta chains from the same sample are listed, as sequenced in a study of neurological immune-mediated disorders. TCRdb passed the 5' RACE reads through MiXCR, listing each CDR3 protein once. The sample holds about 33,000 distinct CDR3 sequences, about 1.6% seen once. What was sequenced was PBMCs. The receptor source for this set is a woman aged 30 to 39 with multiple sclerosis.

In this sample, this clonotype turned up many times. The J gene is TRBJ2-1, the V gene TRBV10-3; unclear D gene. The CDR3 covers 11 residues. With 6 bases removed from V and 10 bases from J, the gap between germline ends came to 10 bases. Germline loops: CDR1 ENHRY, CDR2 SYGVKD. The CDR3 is CAIRAGVEQFF. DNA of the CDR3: TGTGCCATCAGGGCCGGTGTGGAGCAGTTCTTC.

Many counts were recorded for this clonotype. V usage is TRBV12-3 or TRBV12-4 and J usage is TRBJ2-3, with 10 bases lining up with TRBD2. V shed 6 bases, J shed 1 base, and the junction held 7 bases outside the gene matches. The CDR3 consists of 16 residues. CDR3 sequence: CASSPSGTSGTDTQYF. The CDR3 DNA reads TGTGCCAGCAGCCCGTCCGGGACTAGCGGCACAGATACGCAGTATTTT.

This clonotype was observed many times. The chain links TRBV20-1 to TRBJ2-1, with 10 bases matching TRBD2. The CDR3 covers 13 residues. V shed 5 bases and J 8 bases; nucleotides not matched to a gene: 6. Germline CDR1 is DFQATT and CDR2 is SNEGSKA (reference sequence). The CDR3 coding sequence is TGCAGTGCTTTACTAGCGGGGTGGTATGAGCAGTTCTTC. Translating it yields CSALLAGWYEQFF.

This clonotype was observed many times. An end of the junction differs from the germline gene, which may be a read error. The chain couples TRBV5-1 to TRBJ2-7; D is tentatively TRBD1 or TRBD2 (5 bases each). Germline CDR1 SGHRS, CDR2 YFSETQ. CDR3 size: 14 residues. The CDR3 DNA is TGTGCCAGCAGCTTGGCAGGGAGCTCCTACGAGCAGTACTTC. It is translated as CASSLAGSSYEQYF. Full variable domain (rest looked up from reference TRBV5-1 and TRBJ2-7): KAGVTQTPRYLIKTRGQQVTLSCSPISGHRSVSWYQQTPGQGLQFLFEYFSETQRNKGNFPGRFSGRQFSNSRSEMNVSTLELGDSALYLCASSLAGSSYEQYFGPGTRLTVT.

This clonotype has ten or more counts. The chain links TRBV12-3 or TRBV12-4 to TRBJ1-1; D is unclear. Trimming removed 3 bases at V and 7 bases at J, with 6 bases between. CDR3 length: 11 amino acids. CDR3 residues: CASSFFGEAFF. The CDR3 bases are TGTGCCAGCAGTTTTTTCGGTGAAGCTTTCTTT.

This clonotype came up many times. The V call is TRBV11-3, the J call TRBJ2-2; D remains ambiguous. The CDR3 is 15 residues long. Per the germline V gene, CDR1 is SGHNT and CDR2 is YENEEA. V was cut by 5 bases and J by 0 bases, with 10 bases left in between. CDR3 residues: CASSPGRPNTGELFF. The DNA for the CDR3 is TGTGCCAGCAGCCCGGGCAGACCGAACACCGGGGAGCTGTTTTTT.

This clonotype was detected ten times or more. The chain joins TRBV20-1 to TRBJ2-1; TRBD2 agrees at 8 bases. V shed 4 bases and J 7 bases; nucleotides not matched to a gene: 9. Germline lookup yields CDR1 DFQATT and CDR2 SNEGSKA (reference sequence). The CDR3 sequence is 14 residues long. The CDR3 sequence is CSAISRGGRNEQFF. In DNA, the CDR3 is TGCAGTGCTATCTCCCGGGGGGGCCGGAATGAGCAGTTCTTC.

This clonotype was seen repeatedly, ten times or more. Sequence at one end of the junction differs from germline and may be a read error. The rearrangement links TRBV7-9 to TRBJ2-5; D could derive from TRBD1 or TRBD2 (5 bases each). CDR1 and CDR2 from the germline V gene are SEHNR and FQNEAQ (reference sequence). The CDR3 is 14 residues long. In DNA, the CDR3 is TGTGCCAGCAGCCCCCCGGGACGTCAAGGGACCCAGTACTTC. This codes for CASSPPGRQGTQYF.

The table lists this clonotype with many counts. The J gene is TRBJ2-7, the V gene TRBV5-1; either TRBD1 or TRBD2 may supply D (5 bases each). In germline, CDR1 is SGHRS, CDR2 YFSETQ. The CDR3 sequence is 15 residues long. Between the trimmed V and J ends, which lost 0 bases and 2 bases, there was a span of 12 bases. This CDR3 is CASSLGGSGPYEQYF. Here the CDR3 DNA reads TGCGCCAGCAGCTTGGGGGGGAGCGGCCCCTACGAGCAGTACTTC.

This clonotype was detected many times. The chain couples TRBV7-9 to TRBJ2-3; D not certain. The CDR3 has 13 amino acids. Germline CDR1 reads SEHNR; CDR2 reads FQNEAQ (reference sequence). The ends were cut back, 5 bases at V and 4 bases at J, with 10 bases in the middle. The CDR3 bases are TGTGCCAGCAGCCCCCGTGGTCCAGATACGCAGTATTTT. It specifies CASSPRGPDTQYF.

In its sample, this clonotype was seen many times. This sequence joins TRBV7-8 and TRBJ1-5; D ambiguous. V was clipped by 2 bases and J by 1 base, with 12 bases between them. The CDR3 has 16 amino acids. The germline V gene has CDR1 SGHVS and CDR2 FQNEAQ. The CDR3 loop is CASSLIRVRSNQPQHF. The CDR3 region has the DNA TGTGCCAGCAGCTTAATACGGGTGAGGAGCAATCAGCCCCAGCATTTT.

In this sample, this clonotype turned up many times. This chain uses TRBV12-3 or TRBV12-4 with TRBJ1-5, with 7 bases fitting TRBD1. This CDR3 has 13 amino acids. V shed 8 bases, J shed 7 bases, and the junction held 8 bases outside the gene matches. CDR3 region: CASGRGREQPQHF. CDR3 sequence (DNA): TGTGCCAGCGGGAGGGGGCGCGAACAGCCCCAGCATTTT.

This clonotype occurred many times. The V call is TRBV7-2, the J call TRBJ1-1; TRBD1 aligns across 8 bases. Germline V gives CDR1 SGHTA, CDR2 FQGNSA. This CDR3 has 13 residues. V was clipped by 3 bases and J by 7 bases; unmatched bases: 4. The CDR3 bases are TGTGCCAGCAGCTTGGACAGGGCTGGTGAAGCTTTCTTT. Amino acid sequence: CASSLDRAGEAFF. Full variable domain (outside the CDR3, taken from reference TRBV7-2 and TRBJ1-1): GAGVSQSPSNKVTEKGKDVELRCDPISGHTALYWYRQSLGQGLEFLIYFQGNSAPDKSGLPSDRFSAERTGGSVSTLTIQRTQQEDSAVYLCASSLDRAGEAFFGQGTRLTVV.